The entry below gives a single TCR beta chain sequence along with its context. This table comes from immunoSEQ multiplex PCR, and its TCRdb copy is limited to in-frame clones, with some not included. The data hold approximately 49,000 clones, with 55% to 75% observed a single time. This CDR3 spans 16 amino acids. Germline CDR1 reads MDHEN; CDR2 reads SYDVKM. The ends lost 6 bases at V and 7 bases at J; junction bases unmatched: 11. This sample stems from a study of STAT5B mutations in CD4+ large granular lymphocyte leukemia. The TCR sequence derives from a human donor in good health. The sequencing sample was made of CD4+ T cells from blood buffy coats. The genes are TRBV28 and TRBJ1-6, with 8 bases identical to TRBD1. Here the CDR3 DNA reads TGTGCCAGCAGCAAACCCGGGACAGGAGAAAATTCACCCCTCCACTTT. Amino acids: CASSKPGTGENSPLHF.